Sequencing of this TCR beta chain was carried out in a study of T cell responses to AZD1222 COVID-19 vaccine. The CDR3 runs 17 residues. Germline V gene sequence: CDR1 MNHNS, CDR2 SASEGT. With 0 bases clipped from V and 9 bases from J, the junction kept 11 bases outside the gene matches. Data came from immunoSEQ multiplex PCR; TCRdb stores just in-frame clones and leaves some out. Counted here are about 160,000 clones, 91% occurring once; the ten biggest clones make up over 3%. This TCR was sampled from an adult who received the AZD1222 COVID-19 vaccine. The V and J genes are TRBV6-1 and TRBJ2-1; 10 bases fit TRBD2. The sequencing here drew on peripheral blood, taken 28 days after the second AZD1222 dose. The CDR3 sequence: CASSEAGLAGELSEQFF. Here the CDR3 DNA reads TGTGCCAGCAGTGAAGCGGGCCTAGCGGGAGAATTGAGTGAGCAGTTCTTC.